What follows are 27 T cell receptor beta chains derived from one specimen sequenced in a study of CD8 T cells in ankylosing spondylitis (dated by TCRdb to about 2017). Libraries were prepared through 5' RACE. The sequencing machine was an Illumina HiSeq 2500. TCRdb cleaned the public reads at Q25 with fastp, built clones with MiXCR and kept in-frame beta chains. Records with the same CDR3 protein are collapsed into one entry carrying the most frequent genes and DNA. This sample has 150,000 to 200,000 distinct CDR3 sequences in its table, and around 32% of those were observed once. About 6% of the sample is taken by the ten largest. Input material: synovial fluid, either unsorted or a sorted T cell fraction (not recorded which). These receptors came from a male donor with ankylosing spondylitis.

This clonotype was counted at least ten times. This sequence joins TRBV3-1 and TRBJ2-7, with D perhaps TRBD2 (5 bases). Germline V CDR1 and CDR2: LGHDT, YNNKEL (reference sequence). Trimming cost V 2 bases and J 6 bases, with 20 bases left between them. This CDR3 contains 16 residues. DNA for the CDR3: TGTGCCAGCAGCCAATTGGTACTCGCGGGTTCCACCGAGCAGTACTTC. Amino acid sequence: CASSQLVLAGSTEQYF.

The table lists this clonotype with many counts. The chain uses TRBV7-8 and TRBJ2-7, with 8 positions matching TRBD1. Losses at the gene ends were 2 bases for V and 2 bases for J; bases not matched to a gene: 2. CDR3 length equals 14 residues. Germline V gives CDR1 SGHVS, CDR2 FQNEAQ. The CDR3 sequence: CASSLRTGTYEQYF. As DNA, the CDR3 is TGTGCCAGCAGCTTACGGACAGGGACCTACGAGCAGTACTTC.

Ten or more counts support this clonotype. The chain carries TRBV28 and TRBJ2-5; D is possibly TRBD1 (6 bases). Germline values: CDR1 MDHEN, CDR2 SYDVKM. V shed 5 bases and J shed 9 bases, with 16 bases lying between them. CDR3 size: 13 residues. The CDR3 bases are TGTGCCAGCAGTGGGGCAGGGGCCAGAGCCCAGTACTTC. Translated: CASSGAGARAQYF. Together with reference TRBV28 and TRBJ2-5, the CDR3 gives the full variable domain: DVKVTQSSRYLVKRTGEKVFLECVQDMDHENMFWYRQDPGLGLRLIYFSYDVKMKEKGDIPEGYSVSREKKERFSLILESASTNQTSMYLCASSGAGARAQYFGPGTRLLVL.

This clonotype was seen at least ten times. V and J are TRBV13 and TRBJ2-1; D remains ambiguous. Trimming cost V 5 bases and J 9 bases, with 20 bases left between them. The CDR3 is 15 residues long. Per germline, CDR1 PRHDT and CDR2 FYEKMQ (reference sequence). The CDR3, as DNA: TGTGCCAGCAGCCCCCGTAGAGGCTCTTGGGGTGAGCAGTTCTTC. Its translation: CASSPRRGSWGEQFF.

The chain employs TRBV28 and TRBJ1-1; 10 nucleotides agree with TRBD1. Trimming cost V 2 bases and J 4 bases; bases outside gene matches: 4. The CDR3 length is 15 residues. In germline, CDR1 is MDHEN, CDR2 SYDVKM. The CDR3 DNA reads TGTGCCAGCAGTTTAGGCCGGACAGGGGGCACTGAAGCTTTCTTT. The encoded protein is CASSLGRTGGTEAFF. The full variable domain, with the rest looked up from reference TRBV28 and TRBJ1-1, is DVKVTQSSRYLVKRTGEKVFLECVQDMDHENMFWYRQDPGLGLRLIYFSYDVKMKEKGDIPEGYSVSREKKERFSLILESASTNQTSMYLCASSLGRTGGTEAFFGQGTRLTVV.

CDR3 residues: CSGKTPGTDTQYF. The CDR3 bases are TGCAGTGGCAAGACGCCCGGCACAGATACGCAGTATTTT. The chain uses TRBV20-1 and TRBJ2-3; D gene unclear. The germline V gene encodes CDR1 DFQATT and CDR2 SNEGSKA (reference sequence). CDR3 length: 13 residues. V lost 7 bases and J lost 1, with 12 bases in between.

The chain carries TRBV24-1 and TRBJ2-1; D is possibly TRBD1 (6 bases). This CDR3 contains 18 residues. Germline V gives CDR1 KGHDR, CDR2 SFDVKD. Trimming pared 3 bases from V and 9 bases from J, leaving 26 bases between. The DNA for the CDR3 is TGTGCCACCAGTGATAACTGGGGGTCGGGACACCCCATATCTGAGCAGTTCTTC. Amino acid sequence: CATSDNWGSGHPISEQFF.

This clonotype was counted many times. The chain has TRBV3-1 and TRBJ2-3; 11 nucleotides align to TRBD2. This CDR3 spans 17 amino acids. With 3 bases clipped from V and 3 bases from J, the junction kept 8 bases outside the gene matches. The V gene's germline CDR1 is LGHDT and CDR2 YNNKEL (reference sequence). The CDR3 region is CASSQLSSGRFTDTQYF. In nucleotides, the CDR3 is TGTGCCAGCAGCCAGCTTTCTAGCGGGAGGTTTACAGATACGCAGTATTTT.

J is TRBJ2-7 and V is TRBV12-3 or TRBV12-4, with D possibly matching TRBD2 (5 bases). The CDR3 spans 13 residues. V lost 5 bases and J lost 3, with 11 bases in between. The CDR3 reads CASSIRDLYEQYF. CDR3 bases: TGTGCCAGCAGTATCCGGGATCTCTACGAGCAGTACTTC.

The chain uses TRBV20-1 and TRBJ1-1; D possibly corresponds to TRBD1 (6 bases). The CDR3 is 12 amino acids. Germline V gene data show CDR1 as DFQATT and CDR2 as SNEGSKA (reference sequence). Deletions cut 5 bases from V and 1 base from J, with 8 bases between. CDR3 amino acids: CSAGTRNTEAFF. CDR3 nucleotides: TGCAGTGCTGGGACAAGGAACACTGAAGCTTTCTTT.

The sample holds a few counts of this clonotype. The chain combines TRBV7-2 with TRBJ2-5; the D is unclear. Trimming pared 5 bases from V and 1 base from J, leaving 8 bases between. Germline-derived CDR1 and CDR2 are SGHTA and FQGNSA. The CDR3 loop spans 13 amino acids. CDR3 coding DNA: TGTGCCAGCAGCCCACGCGTCCAAGAGACCCAGTACTTC. Its protein is CASSPRVQETQYF.

This clonotype has just a few counts. The gene calls are TRBV12-3 or TRBV12-4 and TRBJ2-7, with 8 positions matching TRBD2. The CDR3 is 13 amino acids. V lost 6 bases and J lost 1; bases outside the gene matches: 2. This chain's CDR3 is CASRRGDSYEQYF. In DNA form, the CDR3 reads TGTGCCAGCAGGCGGGGGGATTCCTACGAGCAGTACTTC.

The chain joins TRBV5-6 to TRBJ1-1, with D tentatively TRBD1 (5 bases). CDR1 is SGHDT, CDR2 YYEEEE, per germline. The CDR3 has 14 amino acids. V was clipped by 4 bases and J by 4 bases, with 14 bases between them. CDR3 sequence (DNA): TGTGCCAGCAGCGGAGACCTCGGGGGCACTGAAGCTTTCTTT. Translating gives CASSGDLGGTEAFF.

The V gene is TRBV28, the J gene TRBJ2-1, with TRBD1 matching 10 bases. With V trimmed by 6 bases and J by 9 bases, 5 bases remained unmatched. Germline values: CDR1 MDHEN, CDR2 SYDVKM. CDR3 length: 13 amino acids. In DNA, the CDR3 is TGTGCCAGCAGCCAGACAGGGGGCTTTGAGCAGTTCTTC. Protein sequence: CASSQTGGFEQFF.

This clonotype occurred a few times. V gene TRBV28 combines with J gene TRBJ2-7, with unresolved D. Trimming shortened V by 3 bases and J by 3 bases, and 21 bases separated the two germline ends. The CDR3 sequence is 17 residues long. In germline, CDR1 is MDHEN, CDR2 SYDVKM. The CDR3 sequence is CASSLPRKDPVSYEQYF. In DNA, the CDR3 is TGTGCCAGCAGTTTGCCGAGGAAGGACCCCGTCAGCTACGAGCAGTACTTC.

This clonotype appeared a few times. The chain has TRBV3-1 and TRBJ2-5; D assignment may be TRBD1 or TRBD2 (5 bases each). V was clipped by 4 bases and J by 4 bases, with 16 bases between them. Germline CDR1 is LGHDT and CDR2 is YNNKEL (reference sequence). The CDR3 is 15 amino acids. CDR3 loop: CASSPWGGGGETQYF. The CDR3 nucleotides are TGTGCCAGCAGCCCATGGGGTGGGGGTGGAGAGACCCAGTACTTC.

This clonotype was observed at least ten times. The rearrangement joins TRBV7-9 to TRBJ1-4, with TRBD1 matching over 9 bases. Germline loops: CDR1 SEHNR, CDR2 FQNEAQ (reference sequence). V shed 4 bases and J 14 bases; nucleotides not matched to a gene: 8. The CDR3 has 13 amino acids. This CDR3 reads CASSSGQGTGLFF. CDR3 bases: TGTGCCAGCAGCTCGGGACAGGGAACGGGGCTGTTTTTT. Full variable domain (remainder filled in from reference TRBV7-9 and TRBJ1-4): DTGVSQNPRHKITKRGQNVTFRCDPISEHNRLYWYRQTLGQGPEFLTYFQNEAQLEKSRLLSDRFSAERPKGSFSTLEIQRTEQGDSAMYLCASSSGQGTGLFFGSGTQLSVL.

This clonotype appeared many times. V is TRBV28 and J is TRBJ2-7; unclear D gene. V lost 5 bases and J 4 bases, leaving 6 bases between the germline ends. Germline V gene sequence: CDR1 MDHEN, CDR2 SYDVKM. This CDR3 is built from 11 residues. The CDR3 loop is CASSRHYEQYF. CDR3 DNA: TGTGCCAGCAGTCGCCATTACGAGCAGTACTTC.

V and J are TRBV20-1 and TRBJ1-4, with TRBD1 matching 7 bases. Per the germline V gene, CDR1 is DFQATT and CDR2 is SNEGSKA (reference sequence). With V trimmed by 4 bases and J by 4 bases, 9 bases remained unmatched. CDR3 size: 15 residues. CDR3 sequence (DNA): TGCAGTGCTACCGACCCGGGACAGAATAATGAAAAACTGTTTTTT. It is translated as CSATDPGQNNEKLFF.

This clonotype was observed a handful of times. This chain connects TRBV6-5 to TRBJ2-7; a weak D match, TRBD1 (6 bases). CDR1 MNHEY and CDR2 SVGAGI come from the germline V gene. Trimming removed 7 bases at V and 2 bases at J, with 21 bases between. The length of the CDR3 is 16 residues. In DNA, the CDR3 is TGTGCCAGCAATACCATATCAGGGGTTGTTCCCTACGAGCAGTACTTC. Encoded protein: CASNTISGVVPYEQYF.

The chain carries TRBV7-2 and TRBJ2-7, with 16 bases fitting TRBD2. The V segment lost 4 bases and the J segment 7 bases; nucleotides outside the gene matches: 10. Germline CDR1 reads SGHTA; CDR2 reads FQGNSA. This CDR3 spans 17 amino acids. CDR3 sequence: CASSSRPGTSGRGEQYF. CDR3 nucleotides: TGTGCCAGCAGCTCGCGTCCCGGGACTAGCGGGAGGGGTGAGCAGTACTTC.

This clonotype was observed a few times. The CDR3 protein is CASSLEQGGYEQFF. Here the CDR3 DNA reads TGTGCCAGCAGCTTAGAACAGGGGGGGTATGAGCAGTTCTTC. This sequence joins TRBV7-7 and TRBJ2-1, with a possible D match to TRBD1 (8 bases). CDR3 length: 14 residues. The ends were cut back, 1 base at V and 8 bases at J, with 12 bases in the middle. Germline lookup yields CDR1 SSHAT and CDR2 FNYEAQ (reference sequence).

This clonotype was recorded a few times. This sequence joins TRBV7-3 and TRBJ2-3; D is uncertain. Per the germline V gene, CDR1 is SGHTA and CDR2 is FQGTGA. The CDR3 has 14 residues. Trimming took off 0 bases at V and 4 bases at J, with 8 bases between the two ends. The CDR3 DNA sequence: TGTGCCAGCAGCTTAACCGTTGGGGCAGATACGCAGTATTTT. This encodes CASSLTVGADTQYF.

The chain has TRBV11-3 and TRBJ2-5; the D call may be TRBD1 or TRBD2 (6 bases each). The CDR3 runs to 11 residues. Deletions cut 8 bases from V and 4 bases from J, with 8 bases between. CDR1 is SGHNT, CDR2 YENEEA, per germline. This chain's CDR3 is CASRGRETQYF. The CDR3 DNA follows: TGTGCCAGCCGGGGGCGAGAGACCCAGTACTTC. Variable domain in full (rest from reference TRBV11-3 and TRBJ2-5): EAGVVQSPRYKIIEKKQPVAFWCNPISGHNTLYWYLQNLGQGPELLIRYENEEAVDDSQLPKDRFSAERLKGVDSTLKIQPAELGDSAVYLCASRGRETQYFGPGTRLLVL.

This chain links TRBV12-3 or TRBV12-4 with TRBJ2-2, with D possibly TRBD2 on 7 matching bases. Trimming left V 5 bases short and J 4 bases short, with 17 bases between. The CDR3 length is 16 residues. DNA for the CDR3: TGTGCCAGCAGTGGGCGGTTGGGGGGGCCCACCGGGGAGCTGTTTTTT. Protein product: CASSGRLGGPTGELFF.

The chain links TRBV7-2 to TRBJ2-1; 8 bases match TRBD2. This CDR3 contains 13 residues. V was clipped by 2 bases and J by 10 bases; unmatched bases: 4. Germline V gene data show CDR1 as SGHTA and CDR2 as FQGNSA. Written as DNA, the CDR3 is TGTGCCAGCAGCTTAACCCAGCGGGGGGAGCAGTTCTTC. Its translation: CASSLTQRGEQFF.

This clonotype was observed a few times. V gene TRBV6-5 combines with J gene TRBJ2-1; 9 nucleotides align to TRBD1. CDR3 length: 15 amino acids. V lost 2 bases to trimming and J lost 6 bases; unmatched junction nucleotides: 5. Germline-derived CDR1 and CDR2 are MNHEY and SVGAGI. The CDR3 DNA reads TGTGCCAGCAGTTACGAGGGACAGGGACTCAATGAGCAGTTCTTC. It is translated as CASSYEGQGLNEQFF.